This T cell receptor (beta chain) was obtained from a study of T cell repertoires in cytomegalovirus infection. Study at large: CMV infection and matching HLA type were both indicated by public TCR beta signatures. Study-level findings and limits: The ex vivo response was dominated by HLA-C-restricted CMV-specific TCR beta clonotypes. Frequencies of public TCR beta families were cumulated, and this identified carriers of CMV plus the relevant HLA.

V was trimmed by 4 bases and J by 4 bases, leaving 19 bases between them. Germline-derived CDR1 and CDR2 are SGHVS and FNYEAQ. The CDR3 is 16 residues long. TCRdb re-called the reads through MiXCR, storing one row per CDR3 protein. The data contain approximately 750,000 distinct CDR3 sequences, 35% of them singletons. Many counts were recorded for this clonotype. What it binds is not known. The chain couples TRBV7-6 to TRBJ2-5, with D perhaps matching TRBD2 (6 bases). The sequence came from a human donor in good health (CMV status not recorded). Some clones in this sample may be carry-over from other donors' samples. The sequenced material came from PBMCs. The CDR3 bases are TGTGCCAGCAGCTCCCTCCCCTTTGGGGGAGGAGAGACCCAGTACTTC. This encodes CASSSLPFGGGETQYF.